The 24 T cell receptor beta chains given below trace back to one sample, sequenced in a study of blood T cell repertoires in COVID-19. Sequencing was performed with immunoSEQ multiplex PCR; in TCRdb, only in-frame clones are kept and a portion is missing. Counted here are approximately 150,000 clones, 90% occurring once; the ten biggest clones make up 18%. Sequencing was performed on peripheral blood. The receptors stem from a man in his sixties with active or convalescent COVID-19.

The CDR3 region has the DNA TGTGCCGGAAAGAGACAGGGGGTCGGGGGTGAAGCTTTCTTT. Its translation: CAGKRQGVGGEAFF. The chain uses TRBV2 and TRBJ1-1; 9 bases are a match to TRBD1. This CDR3 is built from 14 residues. The germline gives CDR1 SNHLY, CDR2 FYNNEI. J gave up 7 bases and V 11 bases, and 14 bases lay outside the gene matches. Using reference TRBV2 and TRBJ1-1 for the parts outside the CDR3, the full variable domain is EPEVTQTPSHQVTQMGQEVILRCVPISNHLYFYWYRQILGQKVEFLVSFYNNEISEKSEIFDDQFSVERPDGSNFTLKIRSTKLEDSAMYFCAGKRQGVGGEAFFGQGTRLTVV.

The sample holds a few counts of this clone. V usage is TRBV30 and J usage is TRBJ2-7; weak D call: TRBD2 (6 bases). Germline V gene sequence: CDR1 GTSNPN, CDR2 SVGIG (reference sequence). V was pared by 2 bases and J by 7 bases, with 18 bases between. The CDR3 runs 14 residues. CDR3 nucleotides: TGTGCCTGGAGTCCTGGGGGGTGGGGCCGGGAGCAGTACTTC. Translated, it gives CAWSPGGWGREQYF.

The chain combines TRBV27 with TRBJ2-7, with TRBD1 matching over 8 bases. The CDR3 sequence is 14 residues long. J gave up 7 bases and V 3 bases, and 8 bases lay outside the gene matches. Looked up from germline, CDR1 is MNHEY and CDR2 is SMNVEV (reference sequence). As DNA, the CDR3 is TGTGCCAGCAGTTTTGTGGACAGGGCTGGGGAGCAGTACTTC. Protein sequence: CASSFVDRAGEQYF.

The chain joins TRBV6-6 to TRBJ1-2; 7 bases match TRBD1. V was pared by 4 bases and J by 3 bases, with 2 bases of the junction left unmatched. Germline V gives CDR1 MNHNY, CDR2 SVGAGI (reference sequence). The CDR3 has 13 amino acids. Here the CDR3 reads CASSSQGDYGYTF. The CDR3 DNA sequence: TGTGCCAGCAGTTCCCAGGGGGACTATGGCTACACCTTC.

The chain recombines TRBV18 with TRBJ1-6; D remains unclear. There are 16 residues in the CDR3. Germline V gene lookup returns CDR1 KGHSH and CDR2 LQKENI. Trimming pared 3 bases from V and 0 bases from J, leaving 9 bases between. The CDR3 loop reads CASSPFDNSYNSPLHF. CDR3 DNA: TGTGCCAGCTCACCTTTCGACAACTCCTATAATTCACCCCTCCACTTT. Using reference TRBV18 and TRBJ1-6 for the parts outside the CDR3, the full variable domain is NAGVMQNPRHLVRRRGQEARLRCSPMKGHSHVYWYRQLPEEGLKFMVYLQKENIIDESGMPKERFSAEFPKEGPSILRIQQVVRGDSAAYFCASSPFDNSYNSPLHFGNGTRLTVT.

The chain carries TRBV5-1 and TRBJ2-3; a weak D match, TRBD1 (5 bases). The CDR3 contains 15 residues. Per germline, CDR1 SGHRS and CDR2 YFSETQ. V shed 0 bases and J shed 5 bases, with 13 bases lying between them. The CDR3, as DNA: TGCGCCAGCAGCTTGGCTCTAGGGGCTGAAGATACGCAGTATTTT. Its protein product is CASSLALGAEDTQYF.

The chain uses TRBV29-1 and TRBJ2-3; the D is unclear. CDR1 and CDR2 (germline): SQVTM, ANQGSEA. V shed 6 bases and J shed 11 bases, with 15 bases lying between them. CDR3 length: 11 amino acids. The CDR3 DNA reads as TGCAGCGTCGAAAACTCCCAAAGGCAGTATTTT. Protein sequence: CSVENSQRQYF.

This clone has just one count. The chain employs TRBV19 and TRBJ1-5; 10 bases are shared with TRBD1. Germline lookup yields CDR1 LNHDA and CDR2 SQIVND (reference sequence). The CDR3 runs 16 residues. V lost 2 bases, J lost 4 bases, and 5 bases stayed unmatched. DNA of the CDR3: TGTGCCAGTAGTATATGGGGACAGGGGCCGAATCAGCCCCAGCATTTT. The encoded protein is CASSIWGQGPNQPQHF.

The rearrangement joins TRBV19 to TRBJ1-3; D might be TRBD1 (5 bases). Germline V CDR1 and CDR2: LNHDA, SQIVND (reference sequence). The CDR3 contains 16 residues. V dropped 6 bases and J dropped 2 bases, with 17 bases sitting between them. The CDR3 bases are TGTGCCAGTAGCTATAGAACAGGAGAGGCTGGAAACACCATATATTTT. Translating gives CASSYRTGEAGNTIYF.

This clone was detected once. The rearrangement links TRBV2 to TRBJ2-3; tentatively, D is TRBD2 (7 bases). Germline loops: CDR1 SNHLY, CDR2 FYNNEI. CDR3 size: 12 residues. The CDR3 loop is CGGRESADTQYF. DNA of the CDR3: TGTGGGGGGCGGGAGAGCGCAGATACGCAGTATTTT.

V and J are TRBV11-2 and TRBJ2-7, with D possibly matching TRBD2 (6 bases). V was trimmed by 4 bases and J by 1 base, leaving 14 bases between them. The CDR3 length is 15 residues. Germline assignment: CDR1 SGHAT and CDR2 FQNNGV. CDR3 DNA: TGTGCCAGCAGCTACCGGGACTTTATGTCCTACGAGCAGTACTTC. Its protein product is CASSYRDFMSYEQYF.

The rearrangement joins TRBV28 to TRBJ1-1; 7 bases are shared with TRBD1. This CDR3 has 16 residues. Germline V CDR1 and CDR2: MDHEN, SYDVKM. V lost 5 bases and J lost 3; bases outside the gene matches: 12. DNA of the CDR3: TGTGCCAGCAGTCCGGCGGGGACAGCACGATACACTGAAGCTTTCTTT. Its protein is CASSPAGTARYTEAFF.

V and J are TRBV3-1 (or the pseudogene TRBV3-2) and TRBJ1-1, with D possibly being TRBD1 (6 bases). Germline CDR1 reads LGHDT; CDR2 reads YNNKEL (reference sequence). The CDR3 is made up of 15 amino acids. Trimming stripped 3 bases from V and 2 bases from J, with 13 bases between. The CDR3 protein is CASSHIRGGNTEAFF. In nucleotides, the CDR3 is TGTGCCAGCAGCCACATCAGGGGCGGAAACACTGAAGCTTTCTTT.

This chain uses TRBV7-2 with TRBJ1-3; the D is unclear. There are 14 residues in the CDR3. CDR1 is SGHTA, CDR2 FQGNSA, per germline. Trimming stripped 8 bases from V and 0 bases from J, with 11 bases between. In nucleotides, the CDR3 is TGTGCCAGCGGAGGGTACCCCTCTGGAAACACCATATATTTT. Its protein is CASGGYPSGNTIYF.

V is TRBV19 and J is TRBJ2-7, with TRBD1 identical over 8 bases. The CDR3 totals 16 residues. The trim removed 5 bases at V and 3 bases at J, leaving 12 bases unmatched. Germline V lookup: CDR1 LNHDA, CDR2 SQIVND (reference sequence). The CDR3 region has the DNA TGTGCCAGTAGTCCCTGGACAGGGCAACTTTACTACGAGCAGTACTTC. Protein: CASSPWTGQLYYEQYF.

V gene TRBV29-1 combines with J gene TRBJ1-3; TRBD1 agrees at 9 bases. The CDR3 has 12 residues. In germline, CDR1 is SQVTM, CDR2 ANQGSEA. V gave up 7 bases and J gave up 4 bases; unmatched junction bases: 2. The CDR3 is CSAGQGGNTIYF. CDR3 DNA sequence: TGCAGCGCTGGACAGGGGGGAAACACCATATATTTT.

This rearrangement joins TRBV6-5 to TRBJ1-1, with 10 positions matching TRBD1. The CDR3 is 16 amino acids. Per germline, CDR1 MNHEY and CDR2 SVGAGI. The ends lost 1 base at V and 4 bases at J; junction bases unmatched: 6. CDR3 nucleotides: TGTGCCAGCAGTTACTTACGGACAGGGGGAAGCACTGAAGCTTTCTTT. Protein sequence: CASSYLRTGGSTEAFF.

This chain links TRBV5-1 with TRBJ2-5, with TRBD2 matching 7 bases. The CDR3 runs to 15 residues. CDR1 SGHRS and CDR2 YFSETQ come from the germline V gene. Germline trimming cut 4 bases from V and 0 bases from J; bases unmatched to any gene: 6. The CDR3 spells CASSKAGTYQETQYF. CDR3 DNA sequence: TGCGCCAGCAGCAAAGCGGGGACGTACCAAGAGACCCAGTACTTC. Using reference TRBV5-1 and TRBJ2-5 for the parts outside the CDR3, the full variable domain is KAGVTQTPRYLIKTRGQQVTLSCSPISGHRSVSWYQQTPGQGLQFLFEYFSETQRNKGNFPGRFSGRQFSNSRSEMNVSTLELGDSALYLCASSKAGTYQETQYFGPGTRLLVL.

This chain joins TRBV7-9 and TRBJ2-6; TRBD2 agrees at 11 bases. The germline gives CDR1 SEHNR, CDR2 FQNEAQ (reference sequence). The CDR3 length is 17 residues. Trimming cost V 5 bases and J 2 bases; bases outside gene matches: 5. This chain's CDR3 is CASSTPSGGTGANVLTF. The CDR3 nucleotides read TGTGCCAGCAGCACACCTAGCGGGGGGACTGGGGCCAACGTCCTGACTTTC.

The chain employs TRBV3-1 (or the pseudogene TRBV3-2) and TRBJ1-3; D unclear. Trimming left V 4 bases short and J 0 bases short, with 7 bases between. This CDR3 has 14 residues. In germline, CDR1 is LGHDT, CDR2 YNNKEL (reference sequence). The CDR3: CASSPQASGNTIYF. DNA for the CDR3: TGTGCCAGCAGCCCCCAGGCCTCTGGAAACACCATATATTTT.

The chain couples TRBV19 to TRBJ2-7, with a tentative D call TRBD1 (6 bases). V was clipped by 5 bases and J by 4 bases, with 9 bases between them. Germline V CDR1 and CDR2: LNHDA, SQIVND (reference sequence). The CDR3 contains 12 residues. The CDR3 reads CASSQQGYEQYF. CDR3 sequence (DNA): TGTGCCAGTAGTCAACAGGGATACGAGCAGTACTTC.

This clone came up once. The chain combines TRBV3-1 (or the pseudogene TRBV3-2) with TRBJ2-4; 10 bases agree with TRBD1. The V gene end was trimmed by 5 bases and the J gene end by 2 bases; junction bases not matched to a gene: 3. In germline, CDR1 is LGHDT, CDR2 YNNKEL (reference sequence). The CDR3 covers 15 residues. The CDR3 coding sequence is TGTGCCAGCAGCGACAGGGGGCGAACCAAAAACATTCAGTACTTC. Protein product: CASSDRGRTKNIQYF.

The chain recombines TRBV19 with TRBJ1-3; D is undetermined. V was shortened by 9 bases and J by 2 bases, with 8 bases between the two germline ends. CDR1 LNHDA and CDR2 SQIVND come from the germline V gene (reference sequence). The CDR3 covers 12 residues. The CDR3 region is CASKATGNTIYF. Written as DNA, the CDR3 is TGTGCCAGCAAAGCGACTGGAAACACCATATATTTT.

The rearrangement uses TRBV2 and TRBJ2-3; 13 nucleotides match TRBD2. V was clipped by 2 bases and J by 3 bases; unmatched bases: 5. This CDR3 has 17 residues. Germline CDR1 reads SNHLY; CDR2 reads FYNNEI. Here the CDR3 reads CASSEPTSGGATDTQYF. As DNA, the CDR3 is TGTGCCAGCAGTGAACCCACTAGCGGGGGGGCGACAGATACGCAGTATTTT. The full variable domain, with the rest looked up from reference TRBV2 and TRBJ2-3, is EPEVTQTPSHQVTQMGQEVILRCVPISNHLYFYWYRQILGQKVEFLVSFYNNEISEKSEIFDDQFSVERPDGSNFTLKIRSTKLEDSAMYFCASSEPTSGGATDTQYFGPGTRLTVL.